These T cell receptor beta chains were read from a single sample in a study of CD8 T cells in ankylosing spondylitis. In TCRdb, the 5' RACE reads were re-called with MiXCR into one record per CDR3 protein. The sample contains hundreds of thousands of distinct CDR3 sequences, 12% of which appear only once. The sequencing sample was made of blood, either unsorted or a sorted T cell fraction (not recorded which). The receptors here all came from a male donor with ankylosing spondylitis. The CDR3 runs from the conserved cysteine through the conserved F or W. D genes are given only for firm matches. Clone size is not always given. Where it is, it says once, few, many or a class for expanded clones.

NA	TRBV29-1	NA	TRBJ1-2	CSVVDRTNYGYTF	TGCAGCGTTGTAGACAGGACTAACTATGGCTACACCTTC
many	TRBV7-2	TRBD1	TRBJ1-6	CASSFSRRDRGLF	TGTGCCAGCAGCTTCAGCCGCCGGGACAGGGGACTCTTT
few	TRBV20-1	NA	TRBJ2-1	CSARGLGGTTYNEQFF	TGCAGTGCTAGGGGCTTGGGCGGGACCACCTACAATGAGCAGTTCTTC
many	TRBV15	NA	TRBJ1-6	CATSKGKTDDSPLHF	TGTGCCACCAGCAAGGGGAAAACAGACGATTCACCCCTCCACTTT
few	TRBV12-3/TRBV12-4	NA	TRBJ2-7	CASSLLQEQYF	TGTGCCAGCAGTTTACTGCAAGAACAGTACTTC
NA	TRBV5-1	NA	TRBJ1-1	CASSVLDRNTEAFF	TGCGCCAGCAGCGTCCTGGACAGGAACACTGAAGCTTTCTTT
NA	TRBV12-3/TRBV12-4	NA	TRBJ2-7	CASSLSWQHSYEQYF	TGTGCCAGCAGTTTAAGCTGGCAGCACTCCTACGAGCAGTACTTC
few	TRBV28	TRBD1	TRBJ2-7	CASRSTGGIYEQYF	TGTGCCAGCAGGTCAACAGGGGGAATCTACGAGCAGTACTTC
many	TRBV7-2	TRBD1	TRBJ2-7	CASSLAVTGYEQYF	TGTGCCAGCAGCTTAGCGGTGACAGGGTACGAGCAGTACTTC
few	TRBV5-1	NA	TRBJ1-2	CASSTGLYYGYTF	TGCGCCAGCAGCACGGGCCTATACTATGGCTACACCTTC
NA	TRBV24-1	TRBD1	TRBJ2-3	CATSDRGQGTDTQYF	TGTGCCACCAGTGATAGGGGACAGGGGACAGATACGCAGTATTTT
few	TRBV27	NA	TRBJ2-3	CASSLFPKSSTDTQYF	TGTGCCAGCAGTTTATTCCCTAAATCAAGCACAGATACGCAGTATTTT
NA	TRBV20-1	TRBD1	TRBJ2-4	CSALNRDRGLGKNIQYF	TGCAGTGCTCTAAACCGGGACAGGGGGCTCGGCAAAAACATTCAGTACTTC
NA	TRBV29-1	TRBD1	TRBJ2-3	CSLAGDRVTDTQYF	TGCAGCCTCGCGGGGGACAGGGTCACAGATACGCAGTATTTT
NA	TRBV7-8	NA	TRBJ1-6	CASSLAPRGISSPLHF	TGTGCCAGCAGCTTAGCGCCTAGGGGAATAAGTTCACCCCTCCACTTT
NA	TRBV12-3/TRBV12-4	NA	TRBJ2-4	CASSPKTALNIQYF	TGTGCCAGCAGTCCAAAAACGGCCCTTAACATTCAGTACTTC
few	TRBV20-1	TRBD1	TRBJ2-5	CSASPGTGGETQYF	TGCAGTGCTAGTCCCGGGACAGGGGGCGAGACCCAGTACTTC
NA	TRBV7-8	NA	TRBJ1-2	CASSLESTRDGDYGYTF	TGTGCCAGCAGCTTAGAAAGCACTAGGGACGGAGACTATGGCTACACCTTC
many	TRBV20-1	NA	TRBJ2-7	CSAAGGYSSYEQYF	TGCAGTGCTGCTGGGGGGTATAGCTCCTACGAGCAGTACTTC
NA	TRBV5-5	NA	TRBJ1-1	CASTLANTEAFF	TGTGCCAGCACGCTAGCGAACACTGAAGCTTTCTTT
few	TRBV30	NA	TRBJ2-3	CAWSSGRGITDTQYF	TGTGCCTGGAGTTCCGGCAGGGGAATCACAGATACGCAGTATTTT
many	TRBV29-1	NA	TRBJ2-1	CSVEVQSYNEQFF	TGCAGCGTTGAAGTACAGTCATACAATGAGCAGTTCTTC
many	TRBV29-1	NA	TRBJ2-1	CSVLGGSNEQFF	TGCAGCGTCTTAGGGGGGTCCAATGAGCAGTTCTTC
NA	TRBV7-2	TRBD1	TRBJ2-4	CASSPGQAANIQYF	TGTGCCAGCAGCCCGGGACAGGCGGCAAACATTCAGTACTTC
NA	TRBV28	TRBD2	TRBJ2-1	CASSSPAAGAPRYNEQFF	TGTGCCAGCAGTTCCCCAGCAGCGGGGGCTCCCCGCTACAATGAGCAGTTCTTC
many	TRBV5-1	NA	TRBJ2-2	CASSLGGSNTGELFF	TGCGCCAGCAGCTTGGGCGGATCGAACACCGGGGAGCTGTTTTTT
many	TRBV12-3/TRBV12-4	NA	TRBJ1-3	CASSLYKYSGNTIYF	TGTGCCAGCAGTTTATACAAATACTCTGGAAACACCATATATTTT